The T cell receptor beta chain described here comes from a study of OX40 agonist ivuxolimab in advanced cancers. Assay used: immunoSEQ multiplex PCR; TCRdb lists only in-frame clones, some missing. Of around 100,000 clones listed, 90% are singletons. The germline gives CDR1 SGHRS, CDR2 YFSETQ. This CDR3 spans 15 amino acids. V was clipped by 9 bases and J by 5 bases, with 23 bases between them. The TCR comes from an adult with an advanced solid tumor such as melanoma, head and neck, liver or kidney cancer. The material sequenced was CD4+ or CD8+ T cells sorted from blood, taken in a trial of the OX40 agonist ivuxolimab. The chain joins TRBV5-1 to TRBJ2-5; a weak D match, TRBD1 (5 bases). In DNA form, the CDR3 reads TGCGCCACCCGTTCGTTGGGGCTTATAATCGAGACCCAGTACTTC. Protein: CATRSLGLIIETQYF.